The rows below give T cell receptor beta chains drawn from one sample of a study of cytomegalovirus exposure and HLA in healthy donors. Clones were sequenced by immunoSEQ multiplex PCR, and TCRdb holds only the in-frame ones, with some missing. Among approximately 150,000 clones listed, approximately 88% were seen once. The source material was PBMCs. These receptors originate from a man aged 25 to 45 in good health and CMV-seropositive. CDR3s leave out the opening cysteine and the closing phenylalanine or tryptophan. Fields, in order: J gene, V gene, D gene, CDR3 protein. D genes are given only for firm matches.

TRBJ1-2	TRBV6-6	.	ASSWEGNYGYT
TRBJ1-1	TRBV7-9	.	ASSLDTWGERTEAF
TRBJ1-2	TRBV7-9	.	ASSRPGGSYT
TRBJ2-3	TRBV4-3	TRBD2	ASSQEGGSGGAWQY
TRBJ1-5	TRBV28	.	ASTPAGVPSNQPQH
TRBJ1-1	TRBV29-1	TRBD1	SVRGRGNTEAF
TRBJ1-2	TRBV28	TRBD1	ASSVLTGGRGYGYT
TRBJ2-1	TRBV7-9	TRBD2	ASSFYTGGSYNEQF
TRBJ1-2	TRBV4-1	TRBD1	ASSQSYRGGYGYT
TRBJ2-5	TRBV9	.	ASSPDGGRYETQY
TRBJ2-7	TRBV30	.	AWSMRLDYEQY
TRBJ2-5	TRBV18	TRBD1	ASSPGTGEGETQY
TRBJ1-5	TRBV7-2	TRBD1	ASSSRTGGQPQH
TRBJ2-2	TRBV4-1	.	ASSHEGQTNTGELF
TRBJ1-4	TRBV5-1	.	ASSSTGFLTTNEKLF
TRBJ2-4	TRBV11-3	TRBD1	ASSPGQGQGNIQY
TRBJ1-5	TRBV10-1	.	ASSPSGNAQPQH
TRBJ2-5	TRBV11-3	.	ASSLGVSEGETQY
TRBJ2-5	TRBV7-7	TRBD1	ASSLGTGAGRLQETQY
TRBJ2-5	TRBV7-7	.	ASSLMGSKAETQY
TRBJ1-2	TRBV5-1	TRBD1	ASSPKQGTNYGYT
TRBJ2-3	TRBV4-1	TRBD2	ASSQSPLLAGGTDTQY
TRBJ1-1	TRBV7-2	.	ASSSPGSWTEAF
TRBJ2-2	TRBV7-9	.	ASRHGQKNTGELF
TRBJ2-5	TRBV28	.	ASRKSGGGETQY
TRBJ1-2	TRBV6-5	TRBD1	ASSMIRGASYGYT